These 21 T cell receptor beta chains were all obtained from the same sample, sequenced in a study of blood T cell repertoires in COVID-19. The assay was immunoSEQ multiplex PCR, and TCRdb's table has in-frame clones only and misses some. The sample comprises 150,000 to 200,000 clones, roughly 82% of which are singletons, and roughly 8.1% rests with the top ten. Material: peripheral blood. The receptors here all came from a woman aged 70-85 years with acute or convalescent COVID-19.

This clone showed up just a few times. The genes are TRBV5-4 and TRBJ2-7; D perhaps matches TRBD1 (5 bases). The CDR3 extends over 15 amino acids. Germline V lookup: CDR1 SGHNT, CDR2 YYREEE (reference sequence). V was shortened by 3 bases and J by 9 bases, with 22 bases between the two germline ends. The CDR3 DNA sequence: TGTGCCAGCAGCTCAACCCAGACAGAAAGCTTAGGGCAGTACTTC. Its protein product is CASSSTQTESLGQYF.

Worth noting for this clone: The junction departs from germline at one end; a sequencing error may be responsible. The genes are TRBV5-6 and TRBJ1-2; D is possibly TRBD1 (5 bases). CDR1 and CDR2 (germline): SGHDT, YYEEEE. The CDR3 sequence is 11 residues long. CDR3 sequence (DNA): TGTGCCAGCAGCGTGGACACCGTTCGCTCCTTC. Its protein product is CASSVDTVRSF.

The chain couples TRBV6-2 or TRBV6-3 to TRBJ2-1, with D maybe TRBD2 (6 bases). Per germline, CDR1 MNHEY and CDR2 SVGEGT. The CDR3 is 14 amino acids. V was trimmed by 5 bases and J by 3 bases, leaving 11 bases between them. The CDR3 DNA reads TGTGCCAGCAGTCTCCGGGACTTCTACAATGAGCAGTTCTTC. Residues: CASSLRDFYNEQFF.

This chain joins TRBV19 and TRBJ2-3, with 9 bases lining up with TRBD2. The CDR3 is 15 residues long. CDR1 and CDR2 from the germline V gene are LNHDA and SQIVND (reference sequence). After removal of 3 bases from V and 3 bases from J, the junction contained 4 bases not matched to a gene. The CDR3 coding sequence is TGTGCCAGTAGTATGGCTAGCGGGACAACAGATACGCAGTATTTT. Translated: CASSMASGTTDTQYF.

This clone was observed a handful of times. This chain uses TRBV4-2 with TRBJ2-1; 9 bases agree with TRBD2. Germline values: CDR1 LGHNA, CDR2 YNFKEQ. The CDR3 runs to 16 residues. After removal of 4 bases from V and 6 bases from J, the junction contained 10 bases not matched to a gene. CDR3 DNA: TGTGCCAGCAGCCCCGCCGTACGCGGGGGGGCCAATGAGCAGTTCTTC. Its protein product is CASSPAVRGGANEQFF.

The gene calls are TRBV4-3 and TRBJ2-2; D might be TRBD2 (6 bases). Per germline, CDR1 LGHNA and CDR2 YSLEER. With 1 base removed from V and 6 bases from J, the gap between germline ends came to 15 bases. This CDR3 region has 16 residues. The CDR3 protein is CASSQGGGWVPGELFF. The CDR3 DNA reads as TGCGCCAGCAGCCAAGGGGGAGGATGGGTACCCGGGGAGCTGTTTTTT.

This chain links TRBV28 with TRBJ1-2, with 7 bases fitting TRBD1. Germline loops: CDR1 MDHEN, CDR2 SYDVKM. The trim removed 6 bases at V and 2 bases at J, leaving 3 bases unmatched. The CDR3 length is 13 residues. CDR3 DNA: TGTGCCAGCAGACGGACAGGAAACTATGGCTACACCTTC. Its translation is CASRRTGNYGYTF.

The chain couples TRBV3-1 (or the pseudogene TRBV3-2) to TRBJ1-1; no reliable D call. V gave up 0 bases and J gave up 7 bases, with 6 bases separating them. The CDR3 length is 12 residues. Germline V gives CDR1 LGHDT, CDR2 YNNKEL (reference sequence). CDR3 DNA: TGTGCCAGCAGCCAAGATCGGGGTGAAGCTTTCTTT. Its translation is CASSQDRGEAFF.

As concerns this clone: The sample contains more than one DNA sequence encoding this CDR3. The chain joins TRBV11-3 to TRBJ2-2; TRBD1 aligns across 7 bases. Germline CDR1 and CDR2: SGHNT and YENEEA. After removal of 5 bases from V and 1 base from J, the junction contained 4 bases not matched to a gene. This CDR3 is built from 15 residues. CDR3 loop: CASSRRTGNTGELFF. CDR3 coding DNA: TGTGCCAGCAGCCGTCGGACAGGGAACACCGGGGAGCTGTTTTTT.

This chain joins TRBV9 and TRBJ2-2, with D perhaps matching TRBD2 (6 bases). V was shortened by 3 bases and J by 5 bases, with 20 bases between the two germline ends. The CDR3 has 17 amino acids. Germline V gives CDR1 SGDLS, CDR2 YYNGEE. CDR3 protein: CASSAVGRGSGTGELFF. CDR3 DNA: TGTGCCAGCAGCGCTGTAGGGCGGGGTAGCGGAACCGGGGAGCTGTTTTTT.

V and J are TRBV19 and TRBJ2-3, with 10 bases fitting TRBD2. The CDR3 runs to 16 residues. Germline CDR1 LNHDA, CDR2 SQIVND (reference sequence). The ends lost 7 bases at V and 6 bases at J; junction bases unmatched: 13. CDR3 sequence (DNA): TGTGCCAGTATTCCCCCCAGCGGGAGGGCCAATGATACGCAGTATTTT. Protein: CASIPPSGRANDTQYF.

V gene TRBV28 combines with J gene TRBJ1-6; a weak D match, TRBD1 (6 bases). The CDR3 totals 14 residues. Germline V gives CDR1 MDHEN, CDR2 SYDVKM. V lost 4 bases and J lost 8, with 12 bases in between. The CDR3 DNA reads as TGTGCCAGCAGTTCACAGGGCTCTCATTCACCCCTCCACTTT. Encoded protein: CASSSQGSHSPLHF.

The chain combines TRBV15 with TRBJ2-1, with D maybe TRBD1 (6 bases). The CDR3 sequence is 16 residues long. Germline V gives CDR1 LNHNV, CDR2 YYDKDF (reference sequence). The V and J ends lost 0 bases and 6 bases respectively, with 15 bases between them. The CDR3 region is CATSRDLNRVFNEQFF. CDR3 nucleotides: TGTGCCACCAGCAGAGATCTGAACAGGGTGTTCAATGAGCAGTTCTTC.

Only a few counts were recorded for this clone. The chain links TRBV5-5 to TRBJ2-7; TRBD2 is a possible D gene (6 bases). V was shortened by 0 bases and J by 3 bases, with 10 bases between the two germline ends. This CDR3 contains 14 residues. Germline CDR1 reads SGHKS; CDR2 reads YYEKEE (reference sequence). For the CDR3, the DNA is TGTGCCAGCAGCTTGGGACTAGTGCTCTACGAGCAGTACTTC. This codes for CASSLGLVLYEQYF.

The chain carries TRBV19 and TRBJ2-7; 7 bases line up with TRBD2. The CDR3 length is 13 residues. Trimming removed 10 bases from V and 5 bases from J; junction bases left unmatched: 11. Germline lookup yields CDR1 LNHDA and CDR2 SQIVND (reference sequence). The CDR3 region has the DNA TGTGCCATCAGGACTAGGACATTCAACGAGCAGTACTTC. Amino acid sequence: CAIRTRTFNEQYF.

The rearrangement joins TRBV20-1 to TRBJ2-3, with no clear D. Germline loops: CDR1 DFQATT, CDR2 SNEGSKA (reference sequence). Trimming took 7 bases from V and 0 from J, leaving 5 bases between them. The CDR3 consists of 11 residues. The CDR3 coding sequence is TGCAGTGTCCCAAGCACAGATACGCAGTATTTT. It specifies CSVPSTDTQYF.

J is TRBJ2-5 and V is TRBV7-2; 13 bases are a match to TRBD2. The V gene end was trimmed by 1 base and the J gene end by 9 bases; junction bases not matched to a gene: 8. Per germline, CDR1 SGHTA and CDR2 FQGNSA. The CDR3 length is 16 residues. The CDR3 reads CASSLVRTSGSSPQYF. Written as DNA, the CDR3 is TGTGCCAGCAGCTTAGTGCGGACTAGCGGGAGTAGCCCCCAGTACTTC. Variable domain in full (rest from reference TRBV7-2 and TRBJ2-5): GAGVSQSPSNKVTEKGKDVELRCDPISGHTALYWYRQSLGQGLEFLIYFQGNSAPDKSGLPSDRFSAERTGGSVSTLTIQRTQQEDSAVYLCASSLVRTSGSSPQYFGPGTRLLVL.

V is TRBV4-1 and J is TRBJ2-7; tentative D call: TRBD1 (6 bases). Germline CDR1 MGHRA, CDR2 YSYEKL. The length of the CDR3 is 12 residues. V lost 3 bases and J lost 3, with 6 bases in between. The CDR3 DNA sequence: TGCGCCAGCAGCCAGGACAGCTACGAGCAGTACTTC. Translation gives CASSQDSYEQYF.

This chain uses TRBV13 with TRBJ2-7, with TRBD1 matching over 10 bases. CDR3 length equals 15 residues. J gave up 3 bases and V 1 base, and 3 bases lay outside the gene matches. Germline CDR1 and CDR2: PRHDT and FYEKMQ (reference sequence). CDR3 sequence (DNA): TGTGCCAGCAGCTTAGCGGGACAGGGGAGCTACGAGCAGTACTTC. Its protein is CASSLAGQGSYEQYF.

This clone has only a few counts. The chain uses TRBV10-3 and TRBJ1-5, with 8 positions matching TRBD1. The CDR3 sequence is 13 residues long. J gave up 4 bases and V 10 bases, and 6 bases lay outside the gene matches. The germline V gene has CDR1 ENHRY and CDR2 SYGVKD. The CDR3 region is CATGQGRNQPQHF. DNA of the CDR3: TGTGCCACAGGACAGGGTAGGAATCAGCCCCAGCATTTT.

The rearrangement joins TRBV19 to TRBJ2-3, with TRBD2 identical over 8 bases. Germline trimming cut 4 bases from V and 1 base from J; bases unmatched to any gene: 7. This CDR3 comprises 16 residues. CDR1 and CDR2 from the germline V gene are LNHDA and SQIVND (reference sequence). The CDR3 sequence: CASSTDQAGGTDTQYF. The CDR3 DNA sequence: TGTGCCAGTAGTACCGACCAAGCGGGAGGCACAGATACGCAGTATTTT.